One sample yielded the 10 T cell receptor beta chains listed below, sequenced in a study of blood T cell repertoires in COVID-19. Method: immunoSEQ multiplex PCR; TCRdb's copy keeps in-frame clones and lacks some. Here the sample spans around 250,000 clones, 86% being singletons. Sample: peripheral blood. All receptors come from a man aged 30 to 39 who had recovered from COVID-19.

The rearrangement links TRBV30 to TRBJ2-2, with 7 bases that match TRBD1. The germline gives CDR1 GTSNPN, CDR2 SVGIG (reference sequence). The length of the CDR3 is 16 residues. Unmatched junction bases numbered 9, after V lost 0 bases and J lost 5 bases. The CDR3 here is CAWSVVGTVSTGELFF. DNA for the CDR3: TGTGCCTGGAGTGTAGTGGGGACAGTTTCAACCGGGGAGCTGTTTTTT.

The chain carries TRBV25-1 and TRBJ1-1; D gene unclear. V gave up 1 base and J gave up 0 bases, with 9 bases separating them. The length of the CDR3 is 15 residues. The germline gives CDR1 MGHDK, CDR2 SYGVNS. CDR3 nucleotide sequence: TGTGCCAGCAGTGAATCTGCGGCTTTGAACACTGAAGCTTTCTTT. Protein sequence: CASSESAALNTEAFF.

This clone was seen just once. In DNA, the CDR3 is TGTGCCAGCAGCTCACCAGAACAGGGTAGCACAGATACGCAGTATTTT. This gives the protein CASSSPEQGSTDTQYF. The chain joins TRBV7-6 to TRBJ2-3; the D gene is possibly TRBD1 (6 bases). The CDR3 is 16 residues long. The germline CDR1 and CDR2 sequences are SGHVS and FNYEAQ. Trimming pared 4 bases from V and 0 bases from J, leaving 14 bases between.

In this sample, this clone turned up a few times. V gene TRBV29-1 combines with J gene TRBJ1-3, with unresolved D. Germline V gene data show CDR1 as SQVTM and CDR2 as ANQGSEA. V lost 4 bases to trimming and J lost 6 bases, with 13 bases between them. The CDR3 is 13 residues long. In DNA, the CDR3 is TGCAGCGTTGGGTCAGGAATAGAAAACACCATATATTTT. It specifies CSVGSGIENTIYF.

V and J are TRBV7-7 and TRBJ2-3; TRBD1 matches 8 bases. Germline CDR1 is SSHAT and CDR2 is FNYEAQ (reference sequence). The CDR3 has 13 residues. Unmatched junction bases numbered 4, after V lost 5 bases and J lost 6 bases. The CDR3 DNA reads as TGTGCCAGCAGCCCGACAGGGGCGGATACGCAGTATTTT. Amino acids: CASSPTGADTQYF.

This clone was observed a handful of times. V gene TRBV5-1 combines with J gene TRBJ2-2; perhaps TRBD2 as D (5 bases). The V gene's germline CDR1 is SGHRS and CDR2 YFSETQ. The ends were cut back, 0 bases at V and 2 bases at J, with 14 bases in the middle. The CDR3 totals 17 residues. The CDR3 reads CASSLEGLGKNTGELFF. As DNA, the CDR3 is TGCGCCAGCAGCTTGGAAGGACTGGGGAAAAACACCGGGGAGCTGTTTTTT.

This sequence joins TRBV10-3 and TRBJ1-2; 7 bases are a match to TRBD1. V trimming: 3 bases; J trimming: 0 bases; junction bases outside the gene matches: 7. The CDR3 contains 16 residues. Germline values: CDR1 ENHRY, CDR2 SYGVKD. The CDR3 reads CAISDGQDGTNYGYTF. CDR3 coding DNA: TGTGCCATCAGTGACGGACAGGATGGTACTAACTATGGCTACACCTTC.

The chain has TRBV6-5 and TRBJ1-1, with a possible D match to TRBD1 (5 bases). Germline CDR1 is MNHEY and CDR2 is SVGAGI. Trimming took 9 bases from V and 1 from J, leaving 15 bases between them. This CDR3 is 14 amino acids long. The CDR3 protein is CASSLGQTNTEAFF. For the CDR3, the DNA is TGTGCCAGTTCTTTGGGGCAGACGAACACTGAAGCTTTCTTT.

The chain joins TRBV2 to TRBJ2-1; 9 bases line up with TRBD2. The CDR3 length is 16 residues. Trimming removed 5 bases from V and 10 bases from J; junction bases left unmatched: 15. The germline gives CDR1 SNHLY, CDR2 FYNNEI. CDR3 in amino acids: CASSLQRGVAGGEQFF. CDR3 DNA sequence: TGTGCCAGCAGTCTACAGCGGGGGGTAGCAGGTGGGGAGCAGTTCTTC. Drawing the rest from reference TRBV2 and TRBJ2-1, the complete variable domain is EPEVTQTPSHQVTQMGQEVILRCVPISNHLYFYWYRQILGQKVEFLVSFYNNEISEKSEIFDDQFSVERPDGSNFTLKIRSTKLEDSAMYFCASSLQRGVAGGEQFFGPGTRLTVL.

The rearrangement joins TRBV6-6 to TRBJ1-1; TRBD1 aligns across 9 bases. Per germline, CDR1 MNHNY and CDR2 SVGAGI (reference sequence). CDR3 size: 16 residues. V shed 6 bases and J 5 bases; nucleotides not matched to a gene: 13. CDR3 loop: CASSRQGGTVRTEAFF. In DNA, the CDR3 is TGTGCCAGCAGCCGACAGGGGGGTACCGTGCGGACTGAAGCTTTCTTT.